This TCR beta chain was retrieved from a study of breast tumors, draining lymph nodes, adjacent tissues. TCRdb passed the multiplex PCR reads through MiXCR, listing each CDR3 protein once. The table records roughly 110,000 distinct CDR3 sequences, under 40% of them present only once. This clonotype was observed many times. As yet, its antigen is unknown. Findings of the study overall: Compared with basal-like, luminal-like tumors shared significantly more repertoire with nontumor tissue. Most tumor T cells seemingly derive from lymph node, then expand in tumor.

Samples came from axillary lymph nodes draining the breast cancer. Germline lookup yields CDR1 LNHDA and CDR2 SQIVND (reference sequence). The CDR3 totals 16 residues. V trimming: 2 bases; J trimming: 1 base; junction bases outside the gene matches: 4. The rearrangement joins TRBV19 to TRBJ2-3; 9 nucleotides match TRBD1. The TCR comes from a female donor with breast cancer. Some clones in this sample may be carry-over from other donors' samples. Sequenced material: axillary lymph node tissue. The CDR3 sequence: CASSISGQGGTDTQYF. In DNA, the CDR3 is TGTGCCAGTAGTATATCGGGACAGGGAGGCACAGATACGCAGTATTTT.